The clone carrying this T cell receptor (beta chain) occurred a few times. Its matching antigen is unknown. After constant-region reverse-primer amplification, full-length variable regions underwent semi-nested PCR with Nested Universal Primer A. TCRdb recomputed calls from the 5' RACE reads with MiXCR, one row per CDR3 protein. The data show 35,000 to 55,000 distinct CDR3 sequences, 22% seen once. Whole-study results and caveats: Tumor memory CD4+ T cell TCR gene usage clustered with blood and lymph node memory CD4+ cells and lymph node naive CD4+ cells. Tumor-infiltrating Treg TCR alpha and beta sequences overlapped most with tumor naive CD4+ T cells, then blood naive.

The sorted Tregs were CD4+CD25+CD127-/low cells. This clonotype was obtained from a female donor with breast cancer. The sample was Tregs sorted from a lymph node.

Written as DNA, the CDR3 is TGTGCCAGCAGCACGGACAGGGGCCTTAGACCGAACACTGAAGCTTTCTTT. This encodes CASSTDRGLRPNTEAFF. The gene calls are TRBV7-2 and TRBJ1-1; 9 positions agree with TRBD1. This CDR3 is 17 amino acids long. Germline V gene lookup returns CDR1 SGHTA and CDR2 FQGNSA. The J segment lost 1 base and the V segment lost 5 bases, leaving 11 bases of the junction unmatched.